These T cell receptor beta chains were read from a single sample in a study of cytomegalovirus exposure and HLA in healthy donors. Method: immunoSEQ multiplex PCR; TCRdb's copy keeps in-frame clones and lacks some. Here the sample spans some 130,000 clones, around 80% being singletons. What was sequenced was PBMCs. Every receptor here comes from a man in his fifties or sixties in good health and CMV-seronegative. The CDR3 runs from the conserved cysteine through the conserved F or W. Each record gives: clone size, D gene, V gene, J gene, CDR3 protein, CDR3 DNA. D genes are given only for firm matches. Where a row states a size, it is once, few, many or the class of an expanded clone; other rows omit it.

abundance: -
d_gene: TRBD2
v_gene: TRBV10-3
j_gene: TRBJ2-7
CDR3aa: CAISEPISGVYEQYF
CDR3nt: TGTGCCATCAGTGAGCCCATTAGCGGGGTCTACGAGCAGTACTTC

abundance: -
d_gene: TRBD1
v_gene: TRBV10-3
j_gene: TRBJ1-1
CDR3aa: CAITRGQQMNTEAFF
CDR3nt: TGTGCCATCACCAGGGGACAGCAGATGAACACTGAAGCTTTCTTT

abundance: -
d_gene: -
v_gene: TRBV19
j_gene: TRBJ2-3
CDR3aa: CASSIAGLLATDTQYF
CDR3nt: TGTGCCAGTAGTATAGCGGGACTCCTCGCGACAGATACGCAGTATTTT

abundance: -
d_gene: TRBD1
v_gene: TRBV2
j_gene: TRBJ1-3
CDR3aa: CASNLKDRSLNTIYF
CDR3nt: TGTGCCAGCAACTTGAAGGACAGGTCCCTAAACACCATATATTTT

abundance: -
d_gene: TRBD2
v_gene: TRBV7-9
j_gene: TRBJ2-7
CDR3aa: CSSGRGGVEQYF
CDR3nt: TGTTCCAGCGGAAGGGGAGGGGTCGAGCAGTACTTC

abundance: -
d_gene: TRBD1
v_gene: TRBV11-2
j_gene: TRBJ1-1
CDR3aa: CASSFGTGNVHTEAFF
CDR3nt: TGTGCCAGCAGCTTCGGGACAGGGAATGTCCACACTGAAGCTTTCTTT

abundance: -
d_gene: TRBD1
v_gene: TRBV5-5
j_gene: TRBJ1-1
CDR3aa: CASSPRTGGVNTEAFF
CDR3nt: TGTGCCAGCAGCCCCAGGACAGGCGGGGTGAACACTGAAGCTTTCTTT

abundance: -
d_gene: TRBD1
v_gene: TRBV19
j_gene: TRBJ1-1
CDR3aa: CASSTQGAGAFF
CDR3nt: TGTGCCAGTAGTACACAGGGGGCTGGAGCTTTCTTT

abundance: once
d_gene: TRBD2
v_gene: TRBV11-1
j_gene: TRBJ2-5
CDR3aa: CASSQTSADQETQYF
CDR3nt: TGTGCCAGCAGCCAAACTAGCGCCGACCAAGAGACCCAGTACTTC

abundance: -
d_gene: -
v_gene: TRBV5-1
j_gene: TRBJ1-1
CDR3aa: CASSLRSVGGDTEAFF
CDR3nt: TGCGCCAGCAGCTTGCGAAGTGTCGGAGGGGACACTGAAGCTTTCTTT

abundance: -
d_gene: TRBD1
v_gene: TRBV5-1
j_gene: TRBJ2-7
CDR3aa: CASSYGQGAEQYF
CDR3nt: TGCGCCAGCAGCTACGGACAGGGGGCCGAGCAGTACTTC

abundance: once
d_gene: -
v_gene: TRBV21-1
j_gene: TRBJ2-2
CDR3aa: CASSKRTEWTGVGELFF
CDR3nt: TGTGCCAGCAGCAAAAGGACGGAATGGACCGGGGTCGGGGAGCTGTTTTTT

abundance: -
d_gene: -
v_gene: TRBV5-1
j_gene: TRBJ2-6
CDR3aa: CASSLDGSKGANVLTF
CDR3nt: TGCGCCAGCAGCTTGGACGGGTCGAAAGGGGCCAACGTCCTGACTTTC

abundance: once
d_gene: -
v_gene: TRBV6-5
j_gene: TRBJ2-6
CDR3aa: CASSYYGSGANVLTF
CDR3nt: TGTGCCAGCAGTTACTACGGCTCTGGGGCCAACGTCCTGACTTTC

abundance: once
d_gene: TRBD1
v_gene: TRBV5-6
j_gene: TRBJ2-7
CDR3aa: CASSLNRDRGPSYEQYF
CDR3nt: TGTGCCAGCAGCTTGAATCGGGACAGGGGGCCGTCCTACGAGCAGTACTTC

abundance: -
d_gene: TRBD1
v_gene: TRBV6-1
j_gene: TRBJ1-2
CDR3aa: CASSEARERRTGGYTF
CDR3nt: TGTGCCAGCAGTGAAGCGCGAGAACGTCGGACAGGTGGCTACACCTTC

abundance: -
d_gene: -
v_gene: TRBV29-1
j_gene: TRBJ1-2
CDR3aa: CSAAMDRNYGYTF
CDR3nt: TGCAGCGCCGCGATGGACAGAAACTATGGCTACACCTTC

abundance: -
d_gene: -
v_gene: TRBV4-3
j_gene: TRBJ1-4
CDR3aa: CASSSRGGGEKLFF
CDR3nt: TGCGCCAGCAGCTCCAGAGGGGGGGGTGAAAAACTGTTTTTT

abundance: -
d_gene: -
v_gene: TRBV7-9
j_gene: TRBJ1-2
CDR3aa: CASSLGGQNYGYTF
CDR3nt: TGTGCCAGCAGCTTAGGGGGCCAGAACTATGGCTACACCTTC

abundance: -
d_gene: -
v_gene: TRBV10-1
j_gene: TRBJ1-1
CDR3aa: CASSDGIPYTEAFF
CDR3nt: TGCGCCAGCAGTGACGGGATTCCTTACACTGAAGCTTTCTTT

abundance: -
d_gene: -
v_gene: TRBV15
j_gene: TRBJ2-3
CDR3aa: CATTVTNTDTQYF
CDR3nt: TGTGCCACCACCGTGACTAACACAGATACGCAGTATTTT

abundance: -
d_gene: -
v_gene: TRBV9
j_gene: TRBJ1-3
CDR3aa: CASSADPQGNTIYF
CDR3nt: TGTGCCAGCAGTGCCGATCCCCAGGGAAACACCATATATTTT

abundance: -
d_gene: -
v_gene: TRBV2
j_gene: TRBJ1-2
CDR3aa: CASKGGGYTF
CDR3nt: TGTGCCAGCAAAGGGGGTGGCTACACCTTC

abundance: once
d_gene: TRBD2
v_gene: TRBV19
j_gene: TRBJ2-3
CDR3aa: CASSIERGGLTDTQYF
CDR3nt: TGTGCCAGTAGTATAGAGCGGGGGGGTCTCACAGATACGCAGTATTTT

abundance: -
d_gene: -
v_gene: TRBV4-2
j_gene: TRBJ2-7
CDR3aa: CASSPTAQGGSYEQYF
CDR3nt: TGTGCCAGCAGCCCGACAGCCCAGGGGGGATCATACGAGCAGTACTTC

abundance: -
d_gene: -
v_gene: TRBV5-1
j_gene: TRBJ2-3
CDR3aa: CASSFGQFSDTQYF
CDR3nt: TGCGCCAGCAGCTTCGGACAGTTTTCAGATACGCAGTATTTT

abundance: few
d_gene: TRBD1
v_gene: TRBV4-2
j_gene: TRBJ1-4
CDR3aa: CASSPQGQGGEKLFF
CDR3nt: TGTGCCAGCAGCCCCCAGGGACAGGGAGGTGAAAAACTGTTTTTT

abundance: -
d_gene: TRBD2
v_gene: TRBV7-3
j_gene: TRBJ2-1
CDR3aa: CASSPGLASSEQFF
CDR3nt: TGTGCCAGCAGCCCTGGACTAGCGTCATCCGAGCAGTTCTTC

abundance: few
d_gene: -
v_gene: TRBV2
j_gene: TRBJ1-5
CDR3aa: CASQAGHNQPQHF
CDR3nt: TGTGCCAGTCAGGCAGGGCACAATCAGCCCCAGCATTTT

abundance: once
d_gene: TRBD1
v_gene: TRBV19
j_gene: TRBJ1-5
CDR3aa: CASSHEPTGEQPQHF
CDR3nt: TGTGCCAGTAGTCACGAACCCACAGGGGAACAGCCCCAGCATTTT

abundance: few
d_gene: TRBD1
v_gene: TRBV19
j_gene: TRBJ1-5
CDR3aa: CASSIGTGEGPQHF
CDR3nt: TGTGCCAGTAGTATAGGGACAGGAGAAGGGCCCCAGCATTTT

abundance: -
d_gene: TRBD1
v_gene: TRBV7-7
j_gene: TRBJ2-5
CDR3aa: CASSTTGTGLFETQYF
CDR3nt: TGTGCTAGCAGTACCACCGGGACAGGGCTTTTCGAGACCCAGTACTTC

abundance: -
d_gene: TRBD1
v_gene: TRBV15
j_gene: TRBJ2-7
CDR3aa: CATSDRQGASYEQYF
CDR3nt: TGTGCCACCAGCGATAGACAGGGGGCATCCTACGAGCAGTACTTC

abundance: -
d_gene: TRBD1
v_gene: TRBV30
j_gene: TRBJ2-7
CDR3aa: CAWSAGTGTGEYSEQYF
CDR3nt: TGTGCCTGGAGTGCCGGGACCGGGACAGGGGAATATAGCGAGCAGTACTTC